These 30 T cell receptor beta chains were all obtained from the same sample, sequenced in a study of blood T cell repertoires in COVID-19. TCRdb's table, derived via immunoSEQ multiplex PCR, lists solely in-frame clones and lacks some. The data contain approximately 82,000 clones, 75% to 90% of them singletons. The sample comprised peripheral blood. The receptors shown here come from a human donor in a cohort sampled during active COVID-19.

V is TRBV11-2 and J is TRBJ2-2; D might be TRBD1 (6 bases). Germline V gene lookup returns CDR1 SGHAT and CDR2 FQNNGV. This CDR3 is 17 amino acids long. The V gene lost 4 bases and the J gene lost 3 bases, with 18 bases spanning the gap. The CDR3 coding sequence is TGTGCCAGCAGCTCCCCAGGCCAGGGGTGGGACACCGGGGAGCTGTTTTTT. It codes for CASSSPGQGWDTGELFF.

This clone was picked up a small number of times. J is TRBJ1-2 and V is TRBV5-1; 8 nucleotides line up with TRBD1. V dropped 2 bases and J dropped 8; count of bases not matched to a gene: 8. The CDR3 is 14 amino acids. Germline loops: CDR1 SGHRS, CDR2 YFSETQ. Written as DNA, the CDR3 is TGCGCCAGCAGCTTCGGGGGACAGGTCACAGGCTACACCTTC. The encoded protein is CASSFGGQVTGYTF.

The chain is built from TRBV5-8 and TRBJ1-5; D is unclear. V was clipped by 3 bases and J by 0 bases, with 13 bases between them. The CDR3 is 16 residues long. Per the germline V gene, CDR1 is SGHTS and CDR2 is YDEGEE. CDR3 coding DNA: TGTGCCAGCAGCTCAGGACTGGTCGTTAGCAATCAGCCCCAGCATTTT. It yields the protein CASSSGLVVSNQPQHF.

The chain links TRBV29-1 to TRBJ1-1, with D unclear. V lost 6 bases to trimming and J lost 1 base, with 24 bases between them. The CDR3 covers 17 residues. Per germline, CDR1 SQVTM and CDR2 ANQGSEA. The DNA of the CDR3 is TGCAGCGTCGATAGGATCAGAGCCGGCCGAGGGAACACTGAAGCTTTCTTT. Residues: CSVDRIRAGRGNTEAFF.

The CDR3 DNA reads TGTGCCAGCAGTTCCGGGACAGGACGGGGCTACACCTTC. Amino acid sequence: CASSSGTGRGYTF. The chain uses TRBV12-3 or TRBV12-4 and TRBJ1-2; 8 positions match TRBD1. V trimming: 4 bases; J trimming: 8 bases; junction bases outside the gene matches: 6. This CDR3 has 13 amino acids.

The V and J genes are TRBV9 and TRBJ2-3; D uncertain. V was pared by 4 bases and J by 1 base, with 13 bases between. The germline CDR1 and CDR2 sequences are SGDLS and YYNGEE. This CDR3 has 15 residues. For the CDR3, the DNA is TGTGCCAGCAGCATCCCGAGCGTTGGCACAGATACGCAGTATTTT. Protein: CASSIPSVGTDTQYF.

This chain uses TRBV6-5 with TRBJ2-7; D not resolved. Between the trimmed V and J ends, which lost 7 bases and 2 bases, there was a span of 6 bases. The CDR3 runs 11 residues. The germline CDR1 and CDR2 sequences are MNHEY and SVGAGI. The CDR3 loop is CASTLAYEQYF. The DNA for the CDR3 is TGTGCCAGCACTCTAGCCTACGAGCAGTACTTC.

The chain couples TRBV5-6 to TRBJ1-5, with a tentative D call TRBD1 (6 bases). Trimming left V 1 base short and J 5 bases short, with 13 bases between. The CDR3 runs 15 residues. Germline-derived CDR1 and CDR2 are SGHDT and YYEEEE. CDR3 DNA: TGTGCCAGCAGCTTGAGGAACAGGGATCATCAGCCCCAGCATTTT. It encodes CASSLRNRDHQPQHF. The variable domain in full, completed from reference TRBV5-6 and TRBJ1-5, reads DAGVTQSPTHLIKTRGQQVTLRCSPKSGHDTVSWYQQALGQGPQFIFQYYEEEERQRGNFPDRFSGHQFPNYSSELNVNALLLGDSALYLCASSLRNRDHQPQHFGDGTRLSIL.

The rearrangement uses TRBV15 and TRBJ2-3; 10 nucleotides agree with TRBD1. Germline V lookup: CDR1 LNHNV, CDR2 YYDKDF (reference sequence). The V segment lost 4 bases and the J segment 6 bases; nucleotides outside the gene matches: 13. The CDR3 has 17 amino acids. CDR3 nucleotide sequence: TGTGCCACCAGCACTACTCGTGGACAGGGGGTCGGGGATACGCAGTATTTT. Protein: CATSTTRGQGVGDTQYF.

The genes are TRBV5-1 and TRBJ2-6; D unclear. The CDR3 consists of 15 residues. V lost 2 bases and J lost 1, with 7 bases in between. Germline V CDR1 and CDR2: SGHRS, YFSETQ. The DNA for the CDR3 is TGCGCCAGCAGCTTTCGACAATCTGGGGCCAACGTCCTGACTTTC. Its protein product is CASSFRQSGANVLTF.

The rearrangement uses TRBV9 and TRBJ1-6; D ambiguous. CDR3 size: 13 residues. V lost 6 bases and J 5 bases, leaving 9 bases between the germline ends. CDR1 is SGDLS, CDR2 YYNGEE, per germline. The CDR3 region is CASTGGNNSPLHF. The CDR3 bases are TGTGCCAGCACTGGAGGGAATAATTCACCCCTCCACTTT.

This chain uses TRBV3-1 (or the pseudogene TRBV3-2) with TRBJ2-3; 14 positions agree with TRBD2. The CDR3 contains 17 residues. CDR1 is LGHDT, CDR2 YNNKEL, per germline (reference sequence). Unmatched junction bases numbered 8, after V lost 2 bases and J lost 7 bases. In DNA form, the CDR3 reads TGTGCCAGCAGCCAACCGAAGACTAGCGGGGGGGCGCATACGCAGTATTTT. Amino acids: CASSQPKTSGGAHTQYF.

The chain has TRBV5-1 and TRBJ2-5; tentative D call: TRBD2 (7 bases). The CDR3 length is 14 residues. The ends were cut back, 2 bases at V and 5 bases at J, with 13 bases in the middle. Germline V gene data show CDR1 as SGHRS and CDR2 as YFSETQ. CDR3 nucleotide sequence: TGCGCCAGCAGCTTCTCGGGGGGCCGGGAGACCCAGTACTTC. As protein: CASSFSGGRETQYF.

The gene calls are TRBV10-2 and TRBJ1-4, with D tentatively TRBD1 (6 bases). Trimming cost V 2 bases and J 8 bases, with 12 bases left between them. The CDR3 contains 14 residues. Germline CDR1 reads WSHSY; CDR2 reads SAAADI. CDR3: CASSEQGIREKLFF. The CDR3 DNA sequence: TGCGCCAGCAGTGAGCAGGGGATAAGAGAAAAACTGTTTTTT.

CDR3 coding DNA: TGTGCCTGGAGGGACCGGGGGAGCTCCTATAATTCACCCCTCCACTTT. Residues: CAWRDRGSSYNSPLHF. This sequence joins TRBV30 and TRBJ1-6; the D gene is possibly TRBD1 (5 bases). Germline values: CDR1 GTSNPN, CDR2 SVGIG (reference sequence). Trimming cost V 3 bases and J 0 bases, with 12 bases left between them. The CDR3 covers 16 residues.

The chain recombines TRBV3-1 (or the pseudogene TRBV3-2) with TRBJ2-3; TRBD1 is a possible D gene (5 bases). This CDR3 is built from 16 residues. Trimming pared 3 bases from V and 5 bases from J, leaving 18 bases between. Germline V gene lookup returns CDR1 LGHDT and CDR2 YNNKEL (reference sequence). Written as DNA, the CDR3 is TGTGCCAGCAGCCACCCATCGACAGTTATCGTAGATACGCAGTATTTT. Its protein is CASSHPSTVIVDTQYF.

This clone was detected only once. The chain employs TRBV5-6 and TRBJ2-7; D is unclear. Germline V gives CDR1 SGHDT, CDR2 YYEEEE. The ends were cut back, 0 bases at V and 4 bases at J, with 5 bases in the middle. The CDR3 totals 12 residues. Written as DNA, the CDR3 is TGTGCCAGCAGCTTGGGGGCATACGAGCAGTACTTC. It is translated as CASSLGAYEQYF.

The CDR3 protein is CASSHDPGTGNTQYF. The CDR3 DNA sequence: TGTGCCAGCAGCCATGACCCTGGGACAGGTAATACGCAGTATTTT. The J gene is TRBJ2-3, the V gene TRBV3-1 (or the pseudogene TRBV3-2); 8 positions agree with TRBD1. This CDR3 spans 15 amino acids. The germline CDR1 and CDR2 sequences are LGHDT and YNNKEL (reference sequence). V gave up 3 bases and J gave up 7 bases; unmatched junction bases: 9.

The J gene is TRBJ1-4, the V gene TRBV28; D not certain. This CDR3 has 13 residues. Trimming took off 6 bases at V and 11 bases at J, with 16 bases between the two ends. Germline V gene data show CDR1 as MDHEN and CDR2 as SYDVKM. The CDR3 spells CASSLGNGLKLFF. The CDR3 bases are TGTGCCAGCAGCCTAGGGAACGGACTTAAACTGTTTTTT.

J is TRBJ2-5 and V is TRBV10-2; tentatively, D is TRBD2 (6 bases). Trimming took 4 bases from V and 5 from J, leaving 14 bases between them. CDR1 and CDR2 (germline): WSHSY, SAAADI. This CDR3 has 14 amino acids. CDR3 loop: CASSVGGSAETQYF. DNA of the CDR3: TGCGCCAGCAGTGTGGGGGGAAGCGCCGAGACCCAGTACTTC.

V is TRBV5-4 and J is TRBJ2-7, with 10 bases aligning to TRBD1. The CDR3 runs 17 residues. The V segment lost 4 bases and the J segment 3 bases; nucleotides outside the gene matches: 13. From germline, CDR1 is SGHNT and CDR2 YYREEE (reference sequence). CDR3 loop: CASSNLLTGTGVYEQYF. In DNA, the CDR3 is TGTGCCAGCAGCAACCTCTTGACCGGGACAGGGGTCTACGAGCAGTACTTC.

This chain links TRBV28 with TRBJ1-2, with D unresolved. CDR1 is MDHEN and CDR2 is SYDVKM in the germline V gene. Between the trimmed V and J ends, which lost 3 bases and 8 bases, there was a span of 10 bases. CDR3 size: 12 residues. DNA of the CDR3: TGTGCCAGCAGTTTGGCCCCCAGAGGCTACACCTTC. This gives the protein CASSLAPRGYTF.

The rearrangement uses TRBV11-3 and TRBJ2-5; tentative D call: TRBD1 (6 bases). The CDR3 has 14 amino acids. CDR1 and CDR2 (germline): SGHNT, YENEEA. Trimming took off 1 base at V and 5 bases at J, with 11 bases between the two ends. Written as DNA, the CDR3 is TGTGCCAGCAGCTTAGGAAGGGGGTACGAGACCCAGTACTTC. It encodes CASSLGRGYETQYF.

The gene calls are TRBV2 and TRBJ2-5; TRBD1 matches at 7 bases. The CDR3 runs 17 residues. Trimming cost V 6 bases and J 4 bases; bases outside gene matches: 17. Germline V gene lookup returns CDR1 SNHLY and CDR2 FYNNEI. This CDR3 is CASSHNLDRVSGETQYF. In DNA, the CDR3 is TGTGCCAGCAGCCATAACCTCGACAGGGTATCGGGAGAGACCCAGTACTTC.

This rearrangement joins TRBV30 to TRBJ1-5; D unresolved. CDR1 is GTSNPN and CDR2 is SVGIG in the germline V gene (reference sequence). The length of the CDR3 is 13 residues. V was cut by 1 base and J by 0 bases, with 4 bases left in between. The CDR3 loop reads CAWSGASNQPQHF. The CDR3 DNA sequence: TGTGCCTGGAGTGGGGCTAGCAATCAGCCCCAGCATTTT. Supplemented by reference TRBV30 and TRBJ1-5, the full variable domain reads SQTIHQWPATLVQPVGSPLSLECTVEGTSNPNLYWYRQAAGRGLQLLFYSVGIGQISSEVPQNLSASRPQDRQFILSSKKLLLSDSGFYLCAWSGASNQPQHFGDGTRLSIL.

CDR3 coding DNA: TGTGCCAGCAGCTGGGAGGGTGGAAACACCATATATTTT. Translation: CASSWEGGNTIYF. The chain combines TRBV12-3 or TRBV12-4 with TRBJ1-3; D is undetermined. Trimming removed 6 bases at V and 3 bases at J, with 9 bases between. This CDR3 has 13 residues.

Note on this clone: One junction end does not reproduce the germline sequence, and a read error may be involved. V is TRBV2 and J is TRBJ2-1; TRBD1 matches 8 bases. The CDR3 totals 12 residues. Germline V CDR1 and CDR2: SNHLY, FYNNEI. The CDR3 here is CASSVTGVLNLF. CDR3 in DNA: TGTGCCAGCAGTGTGACAGGGGTCCTCAATCTCTTC.

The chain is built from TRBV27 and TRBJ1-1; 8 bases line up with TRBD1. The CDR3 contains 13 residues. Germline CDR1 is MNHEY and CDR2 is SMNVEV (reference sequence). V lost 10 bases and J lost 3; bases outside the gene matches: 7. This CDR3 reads CAKTGGGYTEAFF. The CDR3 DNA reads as TGTGCCAAAACAGGGGGGGGGTACACTGAAGCTTTCTTT.

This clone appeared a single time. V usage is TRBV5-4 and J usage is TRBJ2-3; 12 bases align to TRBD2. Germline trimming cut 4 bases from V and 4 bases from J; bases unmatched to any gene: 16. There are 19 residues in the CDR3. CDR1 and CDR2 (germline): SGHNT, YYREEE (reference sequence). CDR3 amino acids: CASSLKWLAGGPSADTQYF. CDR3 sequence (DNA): TGTGCCAGCAGCCTCAAGTGGCTAGCGGGGGGGCCGAGCGCAGATACGCAGTATTTT.

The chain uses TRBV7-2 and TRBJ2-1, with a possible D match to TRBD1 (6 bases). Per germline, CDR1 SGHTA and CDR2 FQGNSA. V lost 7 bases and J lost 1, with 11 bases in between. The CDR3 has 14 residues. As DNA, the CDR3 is TGTGCCAGCAACAAGCAGGGGTCCTACAATGAGCAGTTCTTC. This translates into CASNKQGSYNEQFF.